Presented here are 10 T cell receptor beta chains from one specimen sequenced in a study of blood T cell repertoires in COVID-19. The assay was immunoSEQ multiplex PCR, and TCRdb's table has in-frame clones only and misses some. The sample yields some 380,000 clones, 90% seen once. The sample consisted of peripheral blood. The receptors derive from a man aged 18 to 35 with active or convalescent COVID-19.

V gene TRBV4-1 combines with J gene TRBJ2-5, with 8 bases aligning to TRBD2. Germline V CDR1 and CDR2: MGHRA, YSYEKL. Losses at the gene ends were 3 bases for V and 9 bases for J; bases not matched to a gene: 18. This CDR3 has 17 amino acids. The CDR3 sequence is CASSQEPGLGGARAQYF. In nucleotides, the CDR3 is TGCGCCAGCAGCCAGGAACCGGGACTAGGCGGTGCGAGGGCCCAGTACTTC.

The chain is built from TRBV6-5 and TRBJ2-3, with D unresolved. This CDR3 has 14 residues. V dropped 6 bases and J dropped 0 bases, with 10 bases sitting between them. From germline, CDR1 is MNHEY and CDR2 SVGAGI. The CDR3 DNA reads TGTGCCAGCAGCCCCCTGCGGAGCACAGATACGCAGTATTTT. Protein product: CASSPLRSTDTQYF.

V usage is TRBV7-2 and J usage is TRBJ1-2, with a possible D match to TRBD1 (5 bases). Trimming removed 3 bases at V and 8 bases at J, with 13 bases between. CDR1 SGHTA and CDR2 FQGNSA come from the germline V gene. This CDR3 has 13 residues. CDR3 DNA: TGTGCCAGCAGCTTTACCTCGGCAGGGGGCTACACCTTC. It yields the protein CASSFTSAGGYTF.

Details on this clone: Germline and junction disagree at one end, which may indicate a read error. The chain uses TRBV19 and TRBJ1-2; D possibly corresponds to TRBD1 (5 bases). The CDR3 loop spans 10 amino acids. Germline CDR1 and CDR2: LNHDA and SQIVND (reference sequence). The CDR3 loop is CASKGVGQSF. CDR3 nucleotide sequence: TGTGCCAGTAAAGGGGTTGGGCAGTCCTTC.

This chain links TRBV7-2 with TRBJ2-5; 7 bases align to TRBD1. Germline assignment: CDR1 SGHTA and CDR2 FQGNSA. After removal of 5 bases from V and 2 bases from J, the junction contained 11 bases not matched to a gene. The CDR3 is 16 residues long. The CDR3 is CASSRTGTGVQETQYF. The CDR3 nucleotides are TGTGCCAGCAGCCGGACCGGTACAGGGGTACAAGAGACCCAGTACTTC.

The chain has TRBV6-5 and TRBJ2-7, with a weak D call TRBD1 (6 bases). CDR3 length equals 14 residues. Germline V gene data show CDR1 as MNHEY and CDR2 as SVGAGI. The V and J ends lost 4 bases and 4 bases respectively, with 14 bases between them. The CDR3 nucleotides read TGTGCCAGCAGTTTGACCGGGACAAAATACGAGCAGTACTTC. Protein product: CASSLTGTKYEQYF.

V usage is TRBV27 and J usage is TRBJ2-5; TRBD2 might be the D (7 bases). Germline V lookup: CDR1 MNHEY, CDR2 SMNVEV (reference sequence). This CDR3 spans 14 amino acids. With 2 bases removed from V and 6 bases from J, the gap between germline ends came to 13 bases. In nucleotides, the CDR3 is TGTGCCAGCAGTTTAGGCGGGGGCTTGAAGACCCAGTACTTC. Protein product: CASSLGGGLKTQYF.

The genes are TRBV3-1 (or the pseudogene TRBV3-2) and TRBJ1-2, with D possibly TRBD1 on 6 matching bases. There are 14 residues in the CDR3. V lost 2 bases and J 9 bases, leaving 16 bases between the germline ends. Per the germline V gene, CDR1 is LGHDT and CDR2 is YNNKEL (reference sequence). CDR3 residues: CASSQPTTGLSYTF. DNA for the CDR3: TGTGCCAGCAGCCAACCTACAACAGGGTTGAGCTACACCTTC.

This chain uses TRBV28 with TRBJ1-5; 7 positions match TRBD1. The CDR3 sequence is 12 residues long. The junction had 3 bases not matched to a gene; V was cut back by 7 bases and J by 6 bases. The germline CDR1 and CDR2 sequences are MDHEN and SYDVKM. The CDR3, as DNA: TGTGCCAGCACCCGACAGGGTCAGCCCCAGCATTTT. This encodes CASTRQGQPQHF.

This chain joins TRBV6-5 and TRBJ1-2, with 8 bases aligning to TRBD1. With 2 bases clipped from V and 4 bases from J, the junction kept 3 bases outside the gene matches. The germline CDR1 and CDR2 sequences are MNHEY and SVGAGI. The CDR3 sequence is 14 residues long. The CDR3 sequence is CASSYRQGSYGYTF. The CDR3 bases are TGTGCCAGCAGTTACAGACAGGGGAGCTATGGCTACACCTTC.